A single sample is the source of the 27 T cell receptor beta chains below, sequenced in a study of control samples from healthy donors and cancer patients. Produced via immunoSEQ multiplex PCR; TCRdb's table is partial and in-frame only. The repertoire includes around 80,000 clones, around 92% of them detected once, and under 20% sits in the top ten. Sequenced material: blood. The receptors stem from a man aged 50-59 years in good health.

The chain has TRBV3-1 (or the pseudogene TRBV3-2) and TRBJ1-6, with 7 bases that match TRBD1. The CDR3 consists of 16 residues. CDR1 and CDR2 (germline): LGHDT, YNNKEL (reference sequence). V lost 8 bases, J lost 4 bases, and 11 bases stayed unmatched. CDR3 residues: CASSFRQGGYNSPLHF. The CDR3 bases are TGTGCCAGCTCCTTCAGACAGGGAGGGTATAATTCACCCCTCCACTTT.

The V gene is TRBV29-1, the J gene TRBJ1-1, with D possibly matching TRBD1 (5 bases). CDR1 SQVTM and CDR2 ANQGSEA come from the germline V gene. V was shortened by 6 bases and J by 9 bases, with 14 bases between the two germline ends. The CDR3 has 11 residues. CDR3 bases: TGCAGCGTGGCCCCCGGGACTCAAGCTTTCTTT. Translation: CSVAPGTQAFF.

This rearrangement joins TRBV19 to TRBJ2-5; 9 bases agree with TRBD1. This CDR3 spans 14 amino acids. Trimming cost V 9 bases and J 2 bases; bases outside gene matches: 7. CDR1 LNHDA and CDR2 SQIVND come from the germline V gene (reference sequence). The CDR3 here is CAREPGQGQETQYF. As DNA, the CDR3 is TGTGCCAGGGAACCGGGACAGGGACAAGAGACCCAGTACTTC.

The chain couples TRBV6-1 to TRBJ1-4; D not certain. Germline lookup yields CDR1 MNHNS and CDR2 SASEGT. This CDR3 spans 14 amino acids. The V end lost 2 bases, the J end lost 7 bases, and 11 bases lay between the germline ends. This chain's CDR3 is CASSEFGSLEKLFF. The CDR3 DNA reads as TGTGCCAGCAGTGAATTTGGATCACTTGAAAAACTGTTTTTT.

The chain is built from TRBV7-6 and TRBJ2-2; D unresolved. The CDR3 loop spans 14 amino acids. From germline, CDR1 is SGHVS and CDR2 FNYEAQ. Trimming pared 2 bases from V and 0 bases from J, leaving 4 bases between. CDR3 in amino acids: CASSLQANTGELFF. Here the CDR3 DNA reads TGTGCCAGCAGCTTACAGGCGAACACCGGGGAGCTGTTTTTT. The variable domain in full, with the rest retrieved from reference TRBV7-6 and TRBJ2-2, is GAGVSQSPRYKVTKRGQDVALRCDPISGHVSLYWYRQALGQGPEFLTYFNYEAQQDKSGLPNDRFSAERPEGSISTLTIQRTEQRDSAMYRCASSLQANTGELFFGEGSRLTVL.

This clone was counted a few times. This chain uses TRBV2 with TRBJ2-7; maybe TRBD2 (5 bases). Germline V gives CDR1 SNHLY, CDR2 FYNNEI. V was pared by 8 bases and J by 2 bases, with 13 bases between. This CDR3 contains 13 residues. The CDR3 here is CASGETLAYEQYF. For the CDR3, the DNA is TGTGCCAGCGGGGAGACACTTGCCTACGAGCAGTACTTC.

The chain has TRBV30 and TRBJ1-5; 9 nucleotides align to TRBD1. Germline-derived CDR1 and CDR2 are GTSNPN and SVGIG (reference sequence). There are 13 residues in the CDR3. J gave up 6 bases and V 1 base, and 1 base lay outside the gene matches. Written as DNA, the CDR3 is TGTGCCTGGAGTGGACAGGGGGGTCAGCCCCAGCATTTT. Translation gives CAWSGQGGQPQHF.

The chain has TRBV19 and TRBJ1-1; D call uncertain. The germline V gene has CDR1 LNHDA and CDR2 SQIVND (reference sequence). Trimming cost V 3 bases and J 5 bases, with 7 bases left between them. The CDR3 loop spans 12 amino acids. CDR3 in amino acids: CASSIYETEAFF. Here the CDR3 DNA reads TGTGCCAGTAGTATTTATGAGACTGAAGCTTTCTTT.

The chain uses TRBV6-2 or TRBV6-3 and TRBJ2-3; either TRBD1 or TRBD2 may supply D (6 bases each). The germline V and J ends were trimmed by 0 bases and 6 bases, with 10 bases remaining between them. Germline-derived CDR1 and CDR2 are MNHEY and SVGEGT. This CDR3 comprises 14 residues. The CDR3 sequence: CASSYSWRGDTQYF. CDR3 bases: TGTGCCAGCAGTTACTCGTGGAGGGGGGATACGCAGTATTTT.

This sequence joins TRBV4-3 and TRBJ2-3; TRBD2 might be the D (5 bases). Trimming removed 0 bases at V and 4 bases at J, with 11 bases between. Germline V gives CDR1 LGHNA, CDR2 YSLEER. The CDR3 is made up of 15 amino acids. Written as DNA, the CDR3 is TGCGCCAGCAGCCAAGATACTAGTAGTCCAGATACGCAGTATTTT. Amino acids: CASSQDTSSPDTQYF.

The rearrangement joins TRBV30 to TRBJ2-3; 7 nucleotides agree with TRBD1. The CDR3 has 14 amino acids. The germline gives CDR1 GTSNPN, CDR2 SVGIG (reference sequence). With V trimmed by 4 bases and J by 2 bases, 6 bases remained unmatched. CDR3 residues: CAWISGQLTDTQYF. The CDR3 DNA reads TGTGCCTGGATCTCGGGACAGCTCACAGATACGCAGTATTTT.

The rearrangement uses TRBV30 and TRBJ1-4; D is unresolved. The CDR3 runs 12 residues. V was shortened by 4 bases and J by 4 bases, with 7 bases between the two germline ends. CDR1 is GTSNPN, CDR2 SVGIG, per germline (reference sequence). The chain's CDR3 is CAWNRNNEKLFF. The CDR3 nucleotides read TGTGCCTGGAACCGGAATAATGAAAAACTGTTTTTT. Supplemented by reference TRBV30 and TRBJ1-4, the full variable domain reads SQTIHQWPATLVQPVGSPLSLECTVEGTSNPNLYWYRQAAGRGLQLLFYSVGIGQISSEVPQNLSASRPQDRQFILSSKKLLLSDSGFYLCAWNRNNEKLFFGSGTQLSVL.

The V call is TRBV5-1, the J call TRBJ2-1; a weak D match, TRBD1 (5 bases). This CDR3 has 14 amino acids. The V end was cut by 4 bases, the J end by 1 base, with 9 bases between. Germline-derived CDR1 and CDR2 are SGHRS and YFSETQ. The CDR3 loop is CASSGQGSYNEQFF. The CDR3 bases are TGCGCCAGCAGCGGTCAGGGATCCTACAATGAGCAGTTCTTC. Full variable domain (rest looked up from reference TRBV5-1 and TRBJ2-1): KAGVTQTPRYLIKTRGQQVTLSCSPISGHRSVSWYQQTPGQGLQFLFEYFSETQRNKGNFPGRFSGRQFSNSRSEMNVSTLELGDSALYLCASSGQGSYNEQFFGPGTRLTVL.

V usage is TRBV6-2 or TRBV6-3 and J usage is TRBJ1-5; D not certain. V lost 2 bases and J 7 bases, leaving 9 bases between the germline ends. The CDR3 spans 13 residues. Germline lookup yields CDR1 MNHEY and CDR2 SVGEGT. This CDR3 reads CASSYNREQPQHF. The DNA of the CDR3 is TGTGCCAGCAGTTACAATCGTGAACAGCCCCAGCATTTT.

The rearrangement links TRBV10-3 to TRBJ2-7; 9 bases map to TRBD1. V was clipped by 8 bases and J by 6 bases; unmatched bases: 5. The germline CDR1 and CDR2 sequences are ENHRY and SYGVKD. The CDR3 runs 12 residues. CDR3 bases: TGTGCCATCTCCGGGACAGGGTCCGAGCAGTACTTC. Amino acids: CAISGTGSEQYF.

The V and J genes are TRBV4-2 and TRBJ2-3; 8 bases are a match to TRBD1. The V segment lost 3 bases and the J segment 2 bases; nucleotides outside the gene matches: 19. The germline gives CDR1 LGHNA, CDR2 YNFKEQ. CDR3 size: 20 residues. CDR3: CASSHEYRGKISWVTDTQYF. The CDR3 nucleotides are TGTGCCAGCAGCCATGAATACAGGGGGAAAATTTCTTGGGTCACAGATACGCAGTATTTT.

The chain joins TRBV19 to TRBJ1-2, with D unresolved. Between the trimmed V and J ends, which lost 10 bases and 4 bases, there was a span of 19 bases. CDR1 is LNHDA, CDR2 SQIVND, per germline (reference sequence). The CDR3 covers 14 residues. CDR3 sequence reads: CATQGGYHGYGYTF. The CDR3 DNA sequence: TGTGCCACCCAAGGCGGGTATCATGGCTATGGCTACACCTTC.

The chain links TRBV5-1 to TRBJ1-1, with 9 bases fitting TRBD1. This CDR3 has 14 residues. V lost 4 bases, J lost 5 bases, and 6 bases stayed unmatched. Looked up from germline, CDR1 is SGHRS and CDR2 is YFSETQ. CDR3 loop: CASSGGQGRTEAFF. In nucleotides, the CDR3 is TGCGCCAGCAGCGGAGGACAGGGGCGAACTGAAGCTTTCTTT.

The rearrangement uses TRBV2 and TRBJ1-6; 8 nucleotides match TRBD1. The trim removed 4 bases at V and 10 bases at J, leaving 9 bases unmatched. The CDR3 is made up of 15 amino acids. The germline V gene has CDR1 SNHLY and CDR2 FYNNEI. CDR3 loop: CASSGRRQGRSPLHF. The CDR3 nucleotides are TGTGCCAGCAGTGGTCGCAGACAGGGGAGATCACCCCTCCACTTT.

The genes are TRBV25-1 and TRBJ1-5; possibly TRBD1 for D (5 bases). The germline V and J ends were trimmed by 3 bases and 2 bases, with 14 bases remaining between them. The CDR3 consists of 16 residues. Germline CDR1 MGHDK, CDR2 SYGVNS. The CDR3 reads CASSDGTGSGNQPQHF. The CDR3 region has the DNA TGTGCCAGCAGTGATGGGACGGGATCGGGCAATCAGCCCCAGCATTTT.

On this clone itself: Other DNA sequences from this sample encode an identical CDR3 as well. The genes are TRBV2 and TRBJ1-2; D remains unclear. Germline V CDR1 and CDR2: SNHLY, FYNNEI. The CDR3 covers 11 residues. V was trimmed by 2 bases and J by 4 bases, leaving 2 bases between them. CDR3: CASSESYGYTF. In DNA, the CDR3 is TGTGCCAGCAGTGAAAGCTATGGCTACACCTTC.

The V call is TRBV3-1 (or the pseudogene TRBV3-2), the J call TRBJ1-5; D remains unclear. The CDR3 runs to 12 residues. Germline values: CDR1 LGHDT, CDR2 YNNKEL (reference sequence). V shed 1 base and J shed 7 bases, with 5 bases lying between them. The CDR3 protein is CASSQVGQPQHF. CDR3 sequence (DNA): TGTGCCAGCAGCCAAGTTGGACAGCCCCAGCATTTT.

V gene TRBV29-1 combines with J gene TRBJ2-3, with D tentatively TRBD2 (6 bases). V lost 3 bases and J lost 1, with 20 bases in between. Germline lookup yields CDR1 SQVTM and CDR2 ANQGSEA. This CDR3 is 17 amino acids long. The CDR3 spells CSVDGPADGRGTDTQYF. Here the CDR3 DNA reads TGCAGCGTTGATGGCCCGGCAGACGGGAGAGGCACAGATACGCAGTATTTT.

The rearrangement joins TRBV3-1 (or the pseudogene TRBV3-2) to TRBJ2-2; 7 nucleotides line up with TRBD2. This CDR3 has 14 residues. The ends lost 7 bases at V and 6 bases at J; junction bases unmatched: 8. Germline V gene lookup returns CDR1 LGHDT and CDR2 YNNKEL (reference sequence). The CDR3 bases are TGTGCCAGCAAGGCCCTGACTAGCTCCGGGGAGCTGTTTTTT. Translated, it gives CASKALTSSGELFF.

The gene calls are TRBV7-8 and TRBJ1-1; no firm D call. Germline values: CDR1 SGHVS, CDR2 FQNEAQ. V lost 0 bases, J lost 2 bases, and 4 bases lay in between. This CDR3 is built from 13 residues. The DNA for the CDR3 is TGTGCCAGCAGCTTAGCGATCAACACTGAAGCTTTCTTT. This translates into CASSLAINTEAFF.

The V and J genes are TRBV29-1 and TRBJ1-1; D not resolved. Deletions cut 7 bases from V and 10 bases from J, with 16 bases between. CDR1 is SQVTM and CDR2 is ANQGSEA in the germline V gene. The CDR3 runs to 11 residues. This CDR3 is CSGGEGEGAFF. CDR3 DNA: TGCAGCGGCGGGGAAGGCGAGGGAGCTTTCTTT. Complete variable domain (other parts from reference TRBV29-1 and TRBJ1-1): SAVISQKPSRDICQRGTSLTIQCQVDSQVTMMFWYRQQPGQSLTLIATANQGSEATYESGFVIDKFPISRPNLTFSTLTVSNMSPEDSSIYLCSGGEGEGAFFGQGTRLTVV.

The chain links TRBV9 to TRBJ1-2; weak D call: TRBD1 (5 bases). V gave up 1 base and J gave up 6 bases, with 13 bases separating them. CDR1 and CDR2 from the germline V gene are SGDLS and YYNGEE. The length of the CDR3 is 14 residues. The CDR3 loop is CASSVSGVSHGYTF. The DNA for the CDR3 is TGTGCCAGCAGCGTATCGGGGGTAAGCCATGGCTACACCTTC.